The 13 T cell receptor beta chains presented below share a single source sample, sequenced in a study of OX40 agonist ivuxolimab in advanced cancers. Only in-frame clones appear in the TCRdb table, and some are missing; sequencing was by immunoSEQ multiplex PCR. The sample includes some 68,000 clones, around 86% seen only once; the top ten take approximately 2.1%. The sample here was CD4+ or CD8+ T cells sorted from blood, taken in a trial of the OX40 agonist ivuxolimab. The receptor source for this set is an adult with an advanced solid tumor such as melanoma, head and neck, liver or kidney cancer.

This chain joins TRBV11-1 and TRBJ2-2; D uncertain. From germline, CDR1 is SGHAT and CDR2 FQDESV (reference sequence). Trimming stripped 4 bases from V and 0 bases from J, with 0 bases between. The CDR3 has 12 amino acids. The CDR3 nucleotides are TGTGCCAGCAGCTCGAACACCGGGGAGCTGTTTTTT. Amino acid sequence: CASSSNTGELFF.

This chain joins TRBV6-1 and TRBJ2-5; the match to TRBD2 covers 11 bases. J gave up 5 bases and V 6 bases, and 8 bases lay outside the gene matches. CDR1 is MNHNS and CDR2 is SASEGT in the germline V gene. CDR3 size: 15 residues. This CDR3 is CASRMGLADPETQYF. The CDR3 DNA reads TGTGCCAGCAGGATGGGACTAGCGGACCCGGAGACCCAGTACTTC.

This clone was picked up one time. The genes are TRBV6-5 and TRBJ2-3, with D perhaps matching TRBD2 (6 bases). Between the trimmed V and J ends, which lost 4 bases and 6 bases, there was a span of 14 bases. From germline, CDR1 is MNHEY and CDR2 SVGAGI. The CDR3 consists of 14 residues. As DNA, the CDR3 is TGTGCCAGCAGTTCCCCGACTAGGACGGATACGCAGTATTTT. Its protein is CASSSPTRTDTQYF.

CDR3 sequence (DNA): TGTGCCAGCAGTTCTAGCGGGGGGACCTACGAGCAGTACTTC. Translation gives CASSSSGGTYEQYF. The chain has TRBV28 and TRBJ2-7, with 11 bases identical to TRBD2. The J segment lost 2 bases and the V segment lost 4 bases, leaving 1 base of the junction unmatched. Germline CDR1 is MDHEN and CDR2 is SYDVKM. The CDR3 runs 14 residues.

The J gene is TRBJ2-5, the V gene TRBV5-8; D is possibly TRBD1 or TRBD2 (5 bases each). Germline V gene sequence: CDR1 SGHTS, CDR2 YDEGEE. V was cut by 2 bases and J by 5 bases, with 10 bases left in between. The CDR3 runs 13 residues. DNA of the CDR3: TGTGCCAGCAGCTTAGGGACGACTGAGACCCAGTACTTC. Amino acid sequence: CASSLGTTETQYF. Using reference TRBV5-8 and TRBJ2-5 for the parts outside the CDR3, the full variable domain is EAGVTQSPTHLIKTRGQQATLRCSPISGHTSVYWYQQALGLGLQFLLWYDEGEERNRGNFPPRFSGRQFPNYSSELNVNALELEDSALYLCASSLGTTETQYFGPGTRLLVL.

This chain links TRBV7-9 with TRBJ2-3, with a weak D call TRBD2 (6 bases). The CDR3 loop spans 12 amino acids. The V and J ends lost 8 bases and 1 base respectively, with 7 bases between them. Germline CDR1 reads SEHNR; CDR2 reads FQNEAQ (reference sequence). The DNA for the CDR3 is TGTGCCAGCGGCGGGGGCACAGATACGCAGTATTTT. Its protein is CASGGGTDTQYF. The full variable domain, rest sourced from reference TRBV7-9 and TRBJ2-3, is DTGVSQNPRHKITKRGQNVTFRCDPISEHNRLYWYRQTLGQGPEFLTYFQNEAQLEKSRLLSDRFSAERPKGSFSTLEIQRTEQGDSAMYLCASGGGTDTQYFGPGTRLTVL.

The chain employs TRBV4-1 and TRBJ1-4, with D perhaps matching TRBD1 (6 bases). The V gene lost 2 bases and the J gene lost 10 bases, with 17 bases spanning the gap. Germline V lookup: CDR1 MGHRA, CDR2 YSYEKL. CDR3 size: 15 residues. The CDR3 DNA follows: TGCGCCAGCAGCCAACACGCAAGGGAAGGGGGAAAACTGTTTTTT. It yields the protein CASSQHAREGGKLFF.

The chain carries TRBV27 and TRBJ1-2, with TRBD1 identical over 7 bases. Looked up from germline, CDR1 is MNHEY and CDR2 is SMNVEV (reference sequence). V shed 5 bases and J 7 bases; nucleotides not matched to a gene: 10. This CDR3 has 14 amino acids. CDR3 sequence (DNA): TGTGCCAGCAGTACGAGGGCAGGGGGACGTGGCTACACCTTC. This codes for CASSTRAGGRGYTF.

The chain couples TRBV28 to TRBJ2-3, with 10 bases fitting TRBD2. J lost 7 bases, V lost 6 bases, and 10 bases had no gene match. The CDR3 runs to 15 residues. CDR1 is MDHEN, CDR2 SYDVKM, per germline. CDR3 bases: TGTGCCAGCAGGATGAGGACTAGCGGAAAAAATACGCAGTATTTT. This encodes CASRMRTSGKNTQYF.

The chain couples TRBV30 to TRBJ1-6; D gene uncertain. With 6 bases removed from V and 0 bases from J, the gap between germline ends came to 18 bases. CDR1 GTSNPN and CDR2 SVGIG come from the germline V gene (reference sequence). The CDR3 extends over 17 amino acids. The CDR3 here is CACSGELVSSYNSPLHF. The CDR3 nucleotides are TGTGCCTGTTCCGGGGAACTCGTAAGCTCCTATAATTCACCCCTCCACTTT.

This rearrangement joins TRBV2 to TRBJ1-1, with TRBD1 matching over 7 bases. The CDR3 totals 15 residues. V shed 6 bases, J shed 0 bases, and the junction held 7 bases outside the gene matches. Per germline, CDR1 SNHLY and CDR2 FYNNEI. DNA for the CDR3: TGTGCCAGCAGCGACTGGACAGGATTGAACACTGAAGCTTTCTTT. Amino acid sequence: CASSDWTGLNTEAFF.

V and J are TRBV4-1 and TRBJ1-1, with TRBD1 as a possible D gene (6 bases). Per germline, CDR1 MGHRA and CDR2 YSYEKL. V lost 1 base to trimming and J lost 4 bases, with 13 bases between them. The CDR3 has 15 residues. The CDR3 loop reads CASSQVPKDSTEAFF. DNA of the CDR3: TGCGCCAGCAGCCAAGTCCCAAAGGACAGCACTGAAGCTTTCTTT.

V and J are TRBV6-5 and TRBJ2-7; perhaps TRBD1 as D (6 bases). V lost 6 bases and J lost 3, with 18 bases in between. Germline lookup yields CDR1 MNHEY and CDR2 SVGAGI. This CDR3 is built from 15 residues. CDR3 DNA sequence: TGTGCCAGCAGGCCCGAGACAGGACCTCTCTACGAGCAGTACTTC. This translates into CASRPETGPLYEQYF.